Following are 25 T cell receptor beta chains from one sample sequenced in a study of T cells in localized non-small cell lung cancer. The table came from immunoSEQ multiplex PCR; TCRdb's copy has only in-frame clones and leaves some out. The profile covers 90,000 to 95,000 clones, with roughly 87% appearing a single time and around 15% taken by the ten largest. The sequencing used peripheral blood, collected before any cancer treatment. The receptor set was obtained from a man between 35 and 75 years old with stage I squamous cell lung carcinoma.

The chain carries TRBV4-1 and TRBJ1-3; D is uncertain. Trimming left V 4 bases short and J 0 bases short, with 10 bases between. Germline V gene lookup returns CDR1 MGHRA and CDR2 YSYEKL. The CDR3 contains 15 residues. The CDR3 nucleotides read TGCGCCAGCAGCCTAGACTCCAACTCTGGAAACACCATATATTTT. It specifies CASSLDSNSGNTIYF.

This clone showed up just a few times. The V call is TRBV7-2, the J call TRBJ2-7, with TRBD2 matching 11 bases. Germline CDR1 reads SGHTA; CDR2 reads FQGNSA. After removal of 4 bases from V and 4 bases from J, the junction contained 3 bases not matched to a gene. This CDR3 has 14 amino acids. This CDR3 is CASSSRLAGYEQYF. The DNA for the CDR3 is TGTGCCAGCAGCTCACGACTAGCGGGGTACGAGCAGTACTTC.

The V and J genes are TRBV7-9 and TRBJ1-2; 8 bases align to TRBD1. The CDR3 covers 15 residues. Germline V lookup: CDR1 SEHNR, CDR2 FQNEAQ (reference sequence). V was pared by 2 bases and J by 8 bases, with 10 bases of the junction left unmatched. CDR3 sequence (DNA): TGTGCCAGCAGCTTATCGAACAGGGGGTCAGGAGGCTACACCTTC. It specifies CASSLSNRGSGGYTF. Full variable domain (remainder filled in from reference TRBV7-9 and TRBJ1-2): DTGVSQNPRHKITKRGQNVTFRCDPISEHNRLYWYRQTLGQGPEFLTYFQNEAQLEKSRLLSDRFSAERPKGSFSTLEIQRTEQGDSAMYLCASSLSNRGSGGYTFGSGTRLTVV.

The DNA of the CDR3 is TGTGCCAGCAGCCAACGGGGCAGCAGCACAGATACGCAGTATTTT. Protein: CASSQRGSSTDTQYF. V and J are TRBV4-2 and TRBJ2-3, with D perhaps assigned TRBD1 or TRBD2 (5 bases each). The CDR3 has 15 residues. Germline V gene data show CDR1 as LGHNA and CDR2 as YNFKEQ. Trimming cost V 2 bases and J 0 bases, with 9 bases left between them.

The CDR3 loop reads CASSFGSYGNTIYF. The CDR3 region has the DNA TGTGCCAGCAGCTTCGGAAGCTACGGAAACACCATATATTTT. The chain joins TRBV13 to TRBJ1-3; no clear D gene. V lost 3 bases and J 4 bases, leaving 10 bases between the germline ends. The length of the CDR3 is 14 residues. Per germline, CDR1 PRHDT and CDR2 FYEKMQ (reference sequence).

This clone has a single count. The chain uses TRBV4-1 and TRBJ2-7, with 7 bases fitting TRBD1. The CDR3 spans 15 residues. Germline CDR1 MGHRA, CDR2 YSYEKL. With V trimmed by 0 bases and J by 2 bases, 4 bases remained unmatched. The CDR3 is CASSQEDRATYEQYF. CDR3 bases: TGCGCCAGCAGCCAAGAAGACAGGGCCACCTACGAGCAGTACTTC.

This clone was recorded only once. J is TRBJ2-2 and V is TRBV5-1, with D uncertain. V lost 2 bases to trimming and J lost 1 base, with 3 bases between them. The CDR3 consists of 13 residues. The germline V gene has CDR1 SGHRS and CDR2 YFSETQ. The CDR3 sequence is CASSFENTGELFF. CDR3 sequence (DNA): TGCGCCAGCAGCTTCGAGAACACCGGGGAGCTGTTTTTT.

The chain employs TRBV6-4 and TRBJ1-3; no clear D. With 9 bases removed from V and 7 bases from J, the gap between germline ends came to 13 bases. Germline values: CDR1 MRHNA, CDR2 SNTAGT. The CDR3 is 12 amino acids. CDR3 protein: CASRAPTNTIYF. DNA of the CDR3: TGTGCCAGTCGGGCTCCAACCAACACCATATATTTT.

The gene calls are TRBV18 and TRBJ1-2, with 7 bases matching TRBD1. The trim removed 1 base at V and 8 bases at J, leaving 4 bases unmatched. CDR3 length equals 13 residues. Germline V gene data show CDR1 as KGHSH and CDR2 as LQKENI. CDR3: CASSPQGAEGYTF. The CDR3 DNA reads TGTGCCAGCTCACCACAGGGGGCAGAGGGCTACACCTTC.

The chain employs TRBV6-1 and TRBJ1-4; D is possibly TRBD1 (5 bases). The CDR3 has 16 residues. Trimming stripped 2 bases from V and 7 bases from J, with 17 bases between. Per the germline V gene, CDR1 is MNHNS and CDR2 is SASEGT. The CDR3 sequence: CASSEPRLGGGEKLFF. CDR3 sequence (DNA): TGTGCCAGCAGTGAACCCCGCCTGGGGGGGGGTGAAAAACTGTTTTTT.

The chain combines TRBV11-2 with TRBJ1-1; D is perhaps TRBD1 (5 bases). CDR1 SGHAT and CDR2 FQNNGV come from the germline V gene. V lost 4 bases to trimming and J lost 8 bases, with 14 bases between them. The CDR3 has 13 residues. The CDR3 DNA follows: TGTGCCAGCAGCTATCGACAGTTCGACGAAGCTTTCTTT. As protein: CASSYRQFDEAFF.

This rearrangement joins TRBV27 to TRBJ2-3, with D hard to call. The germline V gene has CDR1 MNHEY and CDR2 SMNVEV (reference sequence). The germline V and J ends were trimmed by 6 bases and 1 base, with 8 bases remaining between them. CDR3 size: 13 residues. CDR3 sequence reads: CASSQRGTDTQYF. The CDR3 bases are TGTGCCAGCAGCCAACGGGGCACAGATACGCAGTATTTT.

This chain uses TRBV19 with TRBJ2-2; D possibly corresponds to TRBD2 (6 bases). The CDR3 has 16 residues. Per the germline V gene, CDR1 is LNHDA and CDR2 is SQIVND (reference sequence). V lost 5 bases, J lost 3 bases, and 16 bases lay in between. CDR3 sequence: CASSPRGEPHTGELFF. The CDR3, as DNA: TGTGCCAGTAGTCCCCGCGGGGAACCCCACACCGGGGAGCTGTTTTTT.

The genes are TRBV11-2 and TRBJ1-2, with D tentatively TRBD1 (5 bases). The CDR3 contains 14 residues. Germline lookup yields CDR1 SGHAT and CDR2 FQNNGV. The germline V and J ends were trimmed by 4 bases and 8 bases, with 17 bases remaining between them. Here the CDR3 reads CASSSPGRRSGYTF. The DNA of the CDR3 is TGTGCCAGCAGCTCACCGGGACGACGAAGCGGCTACACCTTC.

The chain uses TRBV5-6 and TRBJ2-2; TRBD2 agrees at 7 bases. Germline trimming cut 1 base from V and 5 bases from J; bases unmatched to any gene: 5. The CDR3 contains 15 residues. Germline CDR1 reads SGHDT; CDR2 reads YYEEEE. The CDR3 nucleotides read TGTGCCAGCAGCTTGAATAGCGGGCTTACCGGGGAGCTGTTTTTT. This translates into CASSLNSGLTGELFF.

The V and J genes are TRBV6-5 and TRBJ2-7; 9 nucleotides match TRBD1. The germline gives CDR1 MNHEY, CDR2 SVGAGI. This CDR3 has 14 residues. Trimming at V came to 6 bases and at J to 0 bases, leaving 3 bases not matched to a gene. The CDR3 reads CASRTGGSSYEQYF. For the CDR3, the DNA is TGTGCCAGCAGAACAGGGGGCAGCTCCTACGAGCAGTACTTC.

The CDR3 nucleotides read TGTGCCAGCAGCCTCCCACATTACAGGGGGCTCACTGAAGCTTTCTTT. It codes for CASSLPHYRGLTEAFF. The gene calls are TRBV4-2 and TRBJ1-1, with 9 bases aligning to TRBD1. V shed 4 bases, J shed 4 bases, and the junction held 10 bases outside the gene matches. Germline V gives CDR1 LGHNA, CDR2 YNFKEQ. There are 16 residues in the CDR3.

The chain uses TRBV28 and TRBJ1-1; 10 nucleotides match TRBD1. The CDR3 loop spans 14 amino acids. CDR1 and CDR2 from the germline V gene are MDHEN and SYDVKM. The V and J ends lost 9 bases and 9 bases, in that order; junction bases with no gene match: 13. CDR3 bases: TGTGCCAGTCTGGTCCAGACAGGGGGCTTGAAAGCTTTCTTT. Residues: CASLVQTGGLKAFF.

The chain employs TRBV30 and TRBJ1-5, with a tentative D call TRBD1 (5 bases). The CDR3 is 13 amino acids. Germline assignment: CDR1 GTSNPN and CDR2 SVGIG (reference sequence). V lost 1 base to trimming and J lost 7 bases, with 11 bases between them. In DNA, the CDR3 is TGTGCCTGGAGTGAGCAGGGCGGGCAGCCCCAGCATTTT. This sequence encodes CAWSEQGGQPQHF.

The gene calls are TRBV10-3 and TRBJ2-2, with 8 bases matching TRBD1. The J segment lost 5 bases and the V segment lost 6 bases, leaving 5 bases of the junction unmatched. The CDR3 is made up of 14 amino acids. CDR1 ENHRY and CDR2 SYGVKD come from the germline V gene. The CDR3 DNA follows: TGTGCCATCAGATTACAGGGGGAAACCGGGGAGCTGTTTTTT. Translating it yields CAIRLQGETGELFF.

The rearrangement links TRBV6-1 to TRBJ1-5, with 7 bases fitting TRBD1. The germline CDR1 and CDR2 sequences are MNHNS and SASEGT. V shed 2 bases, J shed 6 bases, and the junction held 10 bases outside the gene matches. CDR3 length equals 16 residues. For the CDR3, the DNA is TGTGCCAGCAGTGAAATTACGACAGGGAGTGTTCAGCCCCAGCATTTT. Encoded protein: CASSEITTGSVQPQHF.

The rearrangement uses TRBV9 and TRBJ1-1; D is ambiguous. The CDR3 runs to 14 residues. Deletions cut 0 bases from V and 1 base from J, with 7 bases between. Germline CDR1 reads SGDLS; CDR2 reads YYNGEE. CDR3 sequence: CASSVVGGNTEAFF. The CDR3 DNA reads TGTGCCAGCAGCGTAGTAGGCGGGAACACTGAAGCTTTCTTT.

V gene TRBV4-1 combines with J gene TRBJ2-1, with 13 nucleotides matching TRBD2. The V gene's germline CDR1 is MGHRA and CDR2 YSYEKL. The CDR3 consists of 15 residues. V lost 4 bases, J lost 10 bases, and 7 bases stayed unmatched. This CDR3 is CASSRGLAGEGEQFF. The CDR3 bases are TGCGCCAGCAGCCGAGGACTAGCGGGGGAGGGAGAGCAGTTCTTC.

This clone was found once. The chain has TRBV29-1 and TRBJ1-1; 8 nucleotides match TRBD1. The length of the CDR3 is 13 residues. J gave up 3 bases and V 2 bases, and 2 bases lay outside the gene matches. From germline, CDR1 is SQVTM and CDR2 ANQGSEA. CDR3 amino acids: CSVEPGGYTEAFF. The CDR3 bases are TGCAGCGTTGAACCAGGGGGCTACACTGAAGCTTTCTTT.

The CDR3 DNA reads TGTGCCAGCAAGGACACACGCGACATCTACGAGCAGTACTTC. Amino acid sequence: CASKDTRDIYEQYF. This chain joins TRBV27 and TRBJ2-7; tentatively, D is TRBD1 (5 bases). The CDR3 spans 14 residues. V was clipped by 7 bases and J by 3 bases, with 16 bases between them. Germline loops: CDR1 MNHEY, CDR2 SMNVEV (reference sequence).